This paragraph covers one TCR beta chain sequence. The V end was cut by 5 bases, the J end by 8 bases, with 18 bases between. The CDR3 is 15 amino acids. The germline V gene has CDR1 SGHDN and CDR2 FVKESK. This sample is drawn from a study of glioma-infiltrating T cells after dendritic cell vaccination. Using immunoSEQ multiplex PCR, the repertoire was profiled, and TCRdb retains in-frame clones only, with some absent. The sample has under 130,000 clones, 90% seen once; the top ten hold roughly 2.8%. Stated time point: after dendritic cell vaccination, including at tumor progression/relapse. This receptor was obtained from a human donor with glioblastoma. The sample was blood, taken after dendritic cell vaccination. The gene calls are TRBV14 and TRBJ1-4; D may be TRBD1 (5 bases). CDR3 bases: TGTGCCAGCAGCGAAGGGACTGAGCCGTACGAAAAACTGTTTTTT. Protein: CASSEGTEPYEKLFF.